This is a list of T cell receptor beta chains from one sample in a study of T cell responses to AZD1222 COVID-19 vaccine. Using immunoSEQ multiplex PCR, the repertoire was profiled, and TCRdb retains in-frame clones only, with some absent. This table has 150,000 to 180,000 clones, about 88% appearing once. This specimen consisted of peripheral blood, obtained after recovery from COVID-19. Source of these receptors: an adult who had recovered from COVID-19. Both conserved end residues are part of each CDR3. Fields, in order: clone size, V gene, J gene, D gene, CDR3 protein, CDR3 DNA. A D gene is named only where the DNA matches it firmly. Where a row states a size, it is once, few, many or the class of an expanded clone; other rows omit it.

abundance: -; v_gene: TRBV7-8; j_gene: TRBJ1-3; d_gene: -; CDR3aa: CASSTGPGNTIYF; CDR3nt: TGTGCCAGCAGTACAGGGCCTGGAAACACCATATATTTT
abundance: -; v_gene: TRBV6-5; j_gene: TRBJ1-6; d_gene: -; CDR3aa: CASSYDGAKSSPLHF; CDR3nt: TGTGCCAGCAGTTACGACGGGGCGAAGAGTTCACCCCTCCACTTT
abundance: -; v_gene: TRBV3-1/TRBV3-2; j_gene: TRBJ2-3; d_gene: -; CDR3aa: CASSQAAGSTDTQYF; CDR3nt: TGTGCCAGCAGCCAAGCCGCAGGCTCCACAGATACGCAGTATTTT
abundance: -; v_gene: TRBV25-1; j_gene: TRBJ2-7; d_gene: TRBD2; CDR3aa: CASSEYIMGGNEQYF; CDR3nt: TGTGCCAGCAGTGAATATATAATGGGAGGGAACGAGCAGTACTTC
abundance: -; v_gene: TRBV4-2; j_gene: TRBJ2-1; d_gene: -; CDR3aa: CASSQDRGGYNEQFF; CDR3nt: TGTGCCAGCAGCCAAGATAGGGGGGGATACAATGAGCAGTTCTTC
abundance: once; v_gene: TRBV28; j_gene: TRBJ2-7; d_gene: -; CDR3aa: CASSLGQPPYEQYF; CDR3nt: TGTGCCAGCAGTTTAGGCCAACCTCCCTACGAGCAGTACTTC
abundance: -; v_gene: TRBV7-9; j_gene: TRBJ1-1; d_gene: TRBD1; CDR3aa: CASSPMTGDDTEAFF; CDR3nt: TGTGCCAGCAGTCCTATGACAGGGGATGACACTGAAGCTTTCTTT
abundance: -; v_gene: TRBV27; j_gene: TRBJ2-7; d_gene: -; CDR3aa: CASSPWTAISYEQYF; CDR3nt: TGTGCCAGCAGTCCCTGGACAGCGATCTCCTACGAGCAGTACTTC
abundance: -; v_gene: TRBV19; j_gene: TRBJ2-7; d_gene: -; CDR3aa: CASSPEWGRSYEQYF; CDR3nt: TGTGCCAGTAGTCCAGAATGGGGCCGTTCCTACGAGCAGTACTTC
abundance: -; v_gene: TRBV20-1; j_gene: TRBJ1-6; d_gene: -; CDR3aa: CSARVGDRAHF; CDR3nt: TGCAGTGCTAGAGTCGGAGACAGAGCCCACTTT
abundance: -; v_gene: TRBV6-1; j_gene: TRBJ1-5; d_gene: -; CDR3aa: CASSEALGGNQPQHF; CDR3nt: TGTGCCAGCAGTGAAGCGCTAGGGGGCAATCAGCCCCAGCATTTT
abundance: -; v_gene: TRBV19; j_gene: TRBJ2-6; d_gene: -; CDR3aa: CASTISGANVLTF; CDR3nt: TGTGCCAGTACTATCTCTGGGGCCAACGTCCTGACTTTC
abundance: -; v_gene: TRBV6-5; j_gene: TRBJ1-2; d_gene: TRBD1; CDR3aa: CASSPGTDSGGYTF; CDR3nt: TGTGCCAGCAGTCCGGGGACAGACTCAGGCGGCTACACCTTC
abundance: -; v_gene: TRBV11-2; j_gene: TRBJ2-7; d_gene: TRBD2; CDR3aa: CASSRFRSTSGSSNHEQYF; CDR3nt: TGTGCCAGCAGCCGCTTTAGATCTACTAGCGGGAGCTCCAACCACGAGCAGTACTTC
abundance: few; v_gene: TRBV4-1; j_gene: TRBJ2-1; d_gene: -; CDR3aa: CASSQDWQISYNEQFF; CDR3nt: TGCGCCAGCAGCCAAGATTGGCAGATTTCCTACAATGAGCAGTTCTTC
abundance: -; v_gene: TRBV10-3; j_gene: TRBJ2-3; d_gene: TRBD2; CDR3aa: CAITPGGGAADTQYF; CDR3nt: TGTGCCATCACCCCGGGGGGGGGAGCCGCAGATACGCAGTATTTT
abundance: -; v_gene: TRBV6-2/TRBV6-3; j_gene: TRBJ1-2; d_gene: TRBD1; CDR3aa: CASSPAGGNYGYTF; CDR3nt: TGTGCCAGCAGTCCAGCAGGGGGGAACTATGGCTACACCTTC
abundance: -; v_gene: TRBV2; j_gene: TRBJ1-2; d_gene: -; CDR3aa: CASTVDSGYTF; CDR3nt: TGTGCCAGCACTGTCGACAGTGGCTACACCTTC
abundance: -; v_gene: TRBV7-3; j_gene: TRBJ2-5; d_gene: -; CDR3aa: CASSLTGSAQETQYF; CDR3nt: TGTGCCAGCAGCTTAACGGGCAGCGCCCAAGAGACCCAGTACTTC
abundance: -; v_gene: TRBV29-1; j_gene: TRBJ1-1; d_gene: -; CDR3aa: CSAGAGANTEAFF; CDR3nt: TGCAGTGCGGGGGCAGGGGCGAACACTGAAGCTTTCTTT